This passage covers 21 T cell receptor beta chains from one sample sequenced in a study of T cell responses to AZD1222 COVID-19 vaccine. Using immunoSEQ multiplex PCR, the repertoire was profiled, and TCRdb retains in-frame clones only, with some absent. The sample consists of tens of thousands of clones, 84% of them appearing once. The input for sequencing was peripheral blood, taken on day 0 of AZD1222 vaccination. These receptors all stem from an adult in good health.

The rearrangement joins TRBV19 to TRBJ2-7; D ambiguous. The germline V gene encodes CDR1 LNHDA and CDR2 SQIVND (reference sequence). CDR3 length: 15 residues. V was trimmed by 3 bases and J by 0 bases, leaving 12 bases between them. The CDR3 bases are TGTGCCAGTAGTATTTCACCGCAATACTCCTACGAGCAGTACTTC. This encodes CASSISPQYSYEQYF.

The chain employs TRBV6-5 and TRBJ2-3, with D tentatively TRBD2 (6 bases). Germline V CDR1 and CDR2: MNHEY, SVGAGI. The CDR3 length is 14 residues. Trimming took off 6 bases at V and 1 base at J, with 11 bases between the two ends. This CDR3 reads CASSRLGGTDTQYF. In DNA form, the CDR3 reads TGTGCCAGCAGCCGACTAGGAGGCACAGATACGCAGTATTTT.

This chain links TRBV18 with TRBJ2-3; TRBD1 matches 7 bases. The CDR3 has 14 amino acids. The trim removed 3 bases at V and 2 bases at J, leaving 2 bases unmatched. Germline V gene lookup returns CDR1 KGHSH and CDR2 LQKENI. The DNA of the CDR3 is TGTGCCAGCTCACCCGGGACAGACACAGATACGCAGTATTTT. Encoded protein: CASSPGTDTDTQYF.

This chain links TRBV5-1 with TRBJ2-3, with D possibly TRBD2 on 6 matching bases. CDR3 length: 15 amino acids. Looked up from germline, CDR1 is SGHRS and CDR2 is YFSETQ. Trimming left V 4 bases short and J 5 bases short, with 17 bases between. In DNA, the CDR3 is TGCGCCAGCAGCCGGGCGGGGCTAAGGGGAGATACGCAGTATTTT. The encoded protein is CASSRAGLRGDTQYF.

V is TRBV19 and J is TRBJ2-7; possibly TRBD1 for D (6 bases). The CDR3 is made up of 13 amino acids. The germline V gene has CDR1 LNHDA and CDR2 SQIVND (reference sequence). Trimming removed 5 bases at V and 6 bases at J, with 14 bases between. CDR3 sequence: CASSEQGRGEQYF. DNA of the CDR3: TGTGCCAGTAGTGAACAGGGACGCGGCGAGCAGTACTTC. The whole variable domain, remainder taken from reference TRBV19 and TRBJ2-7, is DGGITQSPKYLFRKEGQNVTLSCEQNLNHDAMYWYRQDPGQGLRLIYYSQIVNDFQKGDIAEGYSVSREKKESFPLTVTSAQKNPTAFYLCASSEQGRGEQYFGPGTRLTVT.

V usage is TRBV6-2 or TRBV6-3 and J usage is TRBJ2-3, with D unclear. The V end was cut by 5 bases, the J end by 3 bases, with 18 bases between. The length of the CDR3 is 16 residues. The germline V gene encodes CDR1 MNHEY and CDR2 SVGEGT. The DNA for the CDR3 is TGTGCCAGCAGTCCGTACGTGGGGAAGTTGACAGATACGCAGTATTTT. As protein: CASSPYVGKLTDTQYF.

CDR3 bases: TGTGCCAGCAGTCACAGTCCGGGCGCCTACGAGCAGTACTTC. It translates to CASSHSPGAYEQYF. This chain uses TRBV6-5 with TRBJ2-7; D is uncertain. The length of the CDR3 is 14 residues. Looked up from germline, CDR1 is MNHEY and CDR2 is SVGAGI. V shed 5 bases and J shed 2 bases, with 13 bases lying between them.

V is TRBV7-9 and J is TRBJ1-2; no reliable D call. Germline V gene sequence: CDR1 SEHNR, CDR2 FQNEAQ (reference sequence). The CDR3 contains 10 residues. Trimming stripped 7 bases from V and 9 bases from J, with 9 bases between. The CDR3 is CASKADSYTF. In DNA, the CDR3 is TGTGCCAGCAAAGCCGATAGCTACACCTTC.

The chain is built from TRBV19 and TRBJ1-1; no reliable D call. The CDR3 is 14 amino acids. V lost 3 bases and J lost 1, with 9 bases in between. From germline, CDR1 is LNHDA and CDR2 SQIVND (reference sequence). The CDR3 bases are TGTGCCAGTAGTATTGGCCCGACGAACACTGAAGCTTTCTTT. This encodes CASSIGPTNTEAFF.

This clone appeared a single time. V and J are TRBV12-3 or TRBV12-4 and TRBJ2-7; D remains unclear. Trimming removed 1 base from V and 2 bases from J, with 6 bases in between. This CDR3 spans 13 amino acids. The DNA for the CDR3 is TGTGCCAGCAGTTTAGGAGGAACCTACGAGCAGTACTTC. Its protein is CASSLGGTYEQYF.

This chain connects TRBV3-1 (or the pseudogene TRBV3-2) to TRBJ1-1, with D perhaps matching TRBD1 (5 bases). Per germline, CDR1 LGHDT and CDR2 YNNKEL (reference sequence). This CDR3 region has 11 residues. V was trimmed by 6 bases and J by 10 bases, leaving 12 bases between them. The CDR3 coding sequence is TGTGCCAGCAGTGTAACCGGGGGAGCTTTCTTT. Protein sequence: CASSVTGGAFF.

The chain is built from TRBV6-5 and TRBJ1-6, with D possibly TRBD1 on 6 matching bases. Trimming took off 8 bases at V and 10 bases at J, with 15 bases between the two ends. The CDR3 has 13 amino acids. CDR1 is MNHEY, CDR2 SVGAGI, per germline. Here the CDR3 DNA reads TGTGCCAGCGGGTCTGGGGGGCAGTCACCCCTCCACTTT. Its protein is CASGSGGQSPLHF.

The V gene is TRBV3-1 (or the pseudogene TRBV3-2), the J gene TRBJ1-2; D gene unclear. The germline V gene encodes CDR1 LGHDT and CDR2 YNNKEL (reference sequence). The length of the CDR3 is 13 residues. V was pared by 5 bases and J by 7 bases, with 14 bases between. The CDR3, as DNA: TGTGCCAGCAGCGCCCTCGAAATCGGTGGCTACACCTTC. Translation gives CASSALEIGGYTF.

This chain uses TRBV7-9 with TRBJ2-6; TRBD2 aligns across 9 bases. Germline V gene lookup returns CDR1 SEHNR and CDR2 FQNEAQ (reference sequence). This CDR3 spans 17 amino acids. The V segment lost 5 bases and the J segment 3 bases; nucleotides outside the gene matches: 8. Here the CDR3 reads CASSISGGLFGANVLTF. The CDR3 coding sequence is TGTGCCAGCAGCATTAGCGGGGGTTTATTTGGGGCCAACGTCCTGACTTTC. The variable domain in full, with the rest retrieved from reference TRBV7-9 and TRBJ2-6, is DTGVSQNPRHKITKRGQNVTFRCDPISEHNRLYWYRQTLGQGPEFLTYFQNEAQLEKSRLLSDRFSAERPKGSFSTLEIQRTEQGDSAMYLCASSISGGLFGANVLTFGAGSRLTVL.

V usage is TRBV5-1 and J usage is TRBJ1-1, with D perhaps matching TRBD1 (6 bases). The length of the CDR3 is 14 residues. Deletions cut 3 bases from V and 4 bases from J, with 13 bases between. Germline V CDR1 and CDR2: SGHRS, YFSETQ. Written as DNA, the CDR3 is TGCGCCAGCAGCTCTTCTCCAGGGGTCACTGAAGCTTTCTTT. Protein: CASSSSPGVTEAFF.

The rearrangement uses TRBV28 and TRBJ1-5, with D perhaps TRBD1 (5 bases). Germline V CDR1 and CDR2: MDHEN, SYDVKM. The CDR3 is 14 residues long. Trimming removed 5 bases at V and 5 bases at J, with 13 bases between. CDR3 sequence reads: CASSTGGFYQPQHF. The CDR3 DNA sequence: TGTGCCAGCAGTACAGGAGGCTTTTATCAGCCCCAGCATTTT.

The V gene is TRBV18, the J gene TRBJ1-5; 8 bases match TRBD1. Germline loops: CDR1 KGHSH, CDR2 LQKENI. The CDR3 extends over 15 amino acids. The V and J ends lost 5 bases and 5 bases, in that order; junction bases with no gene match: 8. The CDR3 DNA sequence: TGTGCCAGCTCAAAAACCGGGACAGGTGATCAGCCCCAGCATTTT. Its protein product is CASSKTGTGDQPQHF.

The chain employs TRBV29-1 and TRBJ1-1; 8 bases align to TRBD1. The V and J ends lost 7 bases and 0 bases, in that order; junction bases with no gene match: 4. There are 13 residues in the CDR3. CDR1 SQVTM and CDR2 ANQGSEA come from the germline V gene. DNA of the CDR3: TGCAGCGCTCGACAGGGGATGAACACTGAAGCTTTCTTT. It is translated as CSARQGMNTEAFF.

V usage is TRBV28 and J usage is TRBJ1-1, with 8 nucleotides matching TRBD1. The germline gives CDR1 MDHEN, CDR2 SYDVKM. The V segment lost 2 bases and the J segment 1 base; nucleotides outside the gene matches: 6. There are 16 residues in the CDR3. The CDR3 DNA reads TGTGCCAGCAGTTTAGGCTTGACAGGGGAGAACACTGAAGCTTTCTTT. Translation gives CASSLGLTGENTEAFF.

The chain recombines TRBV21-1 with TRBJ1-1. TRBV21-1 is tagged as a pseudogene. The length of the CDR3 is 14 residues. The CDR3 is CASSARGRRTEAFF. In nucleotides, the CDR3 is TGTGCCAGCAGCGCCCGAGGAAGGAGAACTGAAGCTTTCTTT.

V usage is TRBV9 and J usage is TRBJ2-3, with D tentatively TRBD2 (5 bases). V lost 4 bases and J lost 2, with 14 bases in between. The CDR3 length is 15 residues. The germline V gene has CDR1 SGDLS and CDR2 YYNGEE. The CDR3 is CASSSRGLDTDTQYF. CDR3 DNA: TGTGCCAGCAGCTCACGAGGGCTTGACACAGATACGCAGTATTTT.